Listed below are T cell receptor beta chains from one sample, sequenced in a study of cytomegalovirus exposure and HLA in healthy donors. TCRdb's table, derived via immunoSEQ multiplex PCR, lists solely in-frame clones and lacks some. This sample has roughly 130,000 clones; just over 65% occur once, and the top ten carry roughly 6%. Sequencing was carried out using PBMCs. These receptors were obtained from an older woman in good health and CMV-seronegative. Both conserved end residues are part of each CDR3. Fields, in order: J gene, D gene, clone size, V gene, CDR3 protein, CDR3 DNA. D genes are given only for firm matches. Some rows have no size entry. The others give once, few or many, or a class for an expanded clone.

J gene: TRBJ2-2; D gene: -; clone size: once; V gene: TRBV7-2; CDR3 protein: CASSLTPGVGGELFF; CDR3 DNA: TGTGCCAGCAGCTTAACCCCAGGGGTTGGCGGGGAGCTGTTTTTT
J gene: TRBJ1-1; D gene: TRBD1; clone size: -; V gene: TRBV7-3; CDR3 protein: CASSLSGTVTEAFF; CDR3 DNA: TGTGCCAGCAGCCTAAGCGGGACAGTTACTGAAGCTTTCTTT
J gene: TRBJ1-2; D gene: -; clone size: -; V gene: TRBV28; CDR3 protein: CASRETRGGYTF; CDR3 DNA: TGTGCCAGCAGGGAGACCAGGGGCGGCTACACCTTC
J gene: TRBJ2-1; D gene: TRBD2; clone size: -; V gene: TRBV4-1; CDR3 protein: CASSHLAGGGNEQFF; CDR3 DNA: TGCGCCAGCAGCCACCTAGCGGGAGGAGGCAATGAGCAGTTCTTC
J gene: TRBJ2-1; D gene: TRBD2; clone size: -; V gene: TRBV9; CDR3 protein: CASSVEAGTYNEQFF; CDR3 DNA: TGTGCCAGCAGCGTAGAAGCGGGGACTTACAATGAGCAGTTCTTC
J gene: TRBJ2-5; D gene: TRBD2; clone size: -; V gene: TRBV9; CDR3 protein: CASSVGTSGGAGKQETQYF; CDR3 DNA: TGTGCCAGCAGCGTAGGCACTAGCGGGGGGGCCGGGAAACAAGAGACCCAGTACTTC
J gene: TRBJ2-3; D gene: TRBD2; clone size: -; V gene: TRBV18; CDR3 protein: CASSRREGTDTQYF; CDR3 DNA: TGTGCCAGCTCACGGCGGGAGGGCACAGATACGCAGTATTTT
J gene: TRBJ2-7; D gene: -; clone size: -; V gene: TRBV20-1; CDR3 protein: CSALSSVQYF; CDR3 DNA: TGCAGTGCTCTCTCTAGTGTTCAGTACTTC
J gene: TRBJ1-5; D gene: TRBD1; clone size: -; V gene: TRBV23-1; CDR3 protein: CASSQSRGTGGSDQPQHF; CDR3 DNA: TGCGCCAGCAGTCAATCGCGGGGGACAGGGGGATCGGATCAGCCCCAGCATTTT
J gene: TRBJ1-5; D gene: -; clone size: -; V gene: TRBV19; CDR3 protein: CASTRGEGDNQPQHF; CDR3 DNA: TGTGCCAGTACTCGAGGGGAGGGGGACAATCAGCCCCAGCATTTT
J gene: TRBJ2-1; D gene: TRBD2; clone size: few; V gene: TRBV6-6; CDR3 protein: CASSSLTSGRADEQFF; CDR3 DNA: TGTGCCAGCAGTTCACTTACTAGCGGGAGGGCCGATGAGCAGTTCTTC
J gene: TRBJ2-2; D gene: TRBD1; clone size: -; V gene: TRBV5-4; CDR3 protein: CASSGTGGNTGELFF; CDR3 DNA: TGTGCCAGCAGCGGGACAGGGGGCAACACCGGGGAGCTGTTTTTT
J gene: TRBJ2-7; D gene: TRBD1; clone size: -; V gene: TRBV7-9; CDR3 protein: CASSWGQGGEQYF; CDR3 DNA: TGTGCCAGCAGCTGGGGACAGGGAGGCGAGCAGTACTTC
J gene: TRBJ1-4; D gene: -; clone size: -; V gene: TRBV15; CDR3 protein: CATSKGVREKLFF; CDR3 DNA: TGTGCCACCAGCAAGGGGGTCCGGGAAAAACTGTTTTTT
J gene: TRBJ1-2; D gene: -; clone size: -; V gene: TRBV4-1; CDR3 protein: CASSQGTGQGYTF; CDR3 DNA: TGCGCCAGCAGCCAAGGAACAGGGCAAGGCTACACCTTC
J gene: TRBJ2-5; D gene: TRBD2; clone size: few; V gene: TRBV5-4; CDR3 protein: CASSLAGEGKTQYF; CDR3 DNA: TGTGCCAGCAGCTTGGCCGGGGAGGGAAAGACCCAGTACTTC
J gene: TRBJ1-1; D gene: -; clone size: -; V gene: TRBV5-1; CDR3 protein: CASSLGLLRGGDTEAFF; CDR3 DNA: TGCGCCAGCAGCTTGGGCCTTTTAAGGGGGGGAGACACTGAAGCTTTCTTT
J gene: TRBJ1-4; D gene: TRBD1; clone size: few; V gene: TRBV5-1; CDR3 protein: CASSLAQGAGKLFF; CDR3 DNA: TGCGCCAGCAGCTTGGCTCAGGGGGCTGGAAAACTGTTTTTT
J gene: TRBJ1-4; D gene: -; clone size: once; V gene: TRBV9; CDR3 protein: CASSVVPNEKLFF; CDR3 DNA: TGTGCCAGCAGCGTAGTCCCAAATGAAAAACTGTTTTTT
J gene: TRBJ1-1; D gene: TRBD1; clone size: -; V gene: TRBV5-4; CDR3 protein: CASSFRQGRGTEAFF; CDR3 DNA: TGTGCCAGCAGCTTTCGACAGGGAAGGGGCACTGAAGCTTTCTTT
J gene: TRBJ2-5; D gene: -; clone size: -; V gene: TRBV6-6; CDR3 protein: CASSPGDNQETQYF; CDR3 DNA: TGTGCCAGCAGTCCCGGGGACAATCAAGAGACCCAGTACTTC
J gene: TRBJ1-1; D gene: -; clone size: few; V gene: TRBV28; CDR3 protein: CATHRDRAFF; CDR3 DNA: TGTGCCACCCACCGGGATCGAGCTTTCTTT
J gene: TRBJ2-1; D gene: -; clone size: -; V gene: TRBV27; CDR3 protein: CASSIAGPYNEQFF; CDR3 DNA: TGTGCCAGCAGTATTGCTGGCCCCTACAATGAGCAGTTCTTC
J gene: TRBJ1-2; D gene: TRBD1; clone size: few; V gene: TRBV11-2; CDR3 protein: CASSLSTGTGSTYTF; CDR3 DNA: TGTGCCAGCAGCCTATCAACCGGGACAGGGTCCACCTACACCTTC
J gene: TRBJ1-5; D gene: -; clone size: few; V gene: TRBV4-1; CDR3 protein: CASSQEGTEESNQPQHF; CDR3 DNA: TGCGCCAGCAGCCAAGAAGGGACTGAGGAGAGCAATCAGCCCCAGCATTTT
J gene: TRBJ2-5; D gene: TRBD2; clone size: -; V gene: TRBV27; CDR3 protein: CASSSSGVGETQYF; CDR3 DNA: TGTGCCAGCAGTTCTAGCGGGGTGGGCGAGACCCAGTACTTC
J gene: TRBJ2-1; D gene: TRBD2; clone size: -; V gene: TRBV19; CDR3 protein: CASSMELAGGIGEQFF; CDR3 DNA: TGTGCCAGTAGTATGGAGCTAGCGGGAGGAATTGGTGAGCAGTTCTTC
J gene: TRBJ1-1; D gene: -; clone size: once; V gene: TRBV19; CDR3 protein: CASSIDAGGNTEAFF; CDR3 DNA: TGTGCCAGTAGTATAGACGCGGGGGGGAACACTGAAGCTTTCTTT
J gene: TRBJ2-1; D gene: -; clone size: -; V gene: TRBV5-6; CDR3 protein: CASSLPVYNEQFF; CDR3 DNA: TGTGCCAGCAGCTTGCCAGTCTACAATGAGCAGTTCTTC
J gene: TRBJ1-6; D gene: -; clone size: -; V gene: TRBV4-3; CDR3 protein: CASSQDHAGGTPLHF; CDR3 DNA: TGCGCCAGCAGCCAAGATCACGCAGGAGGGACACCCCTCCACTTT
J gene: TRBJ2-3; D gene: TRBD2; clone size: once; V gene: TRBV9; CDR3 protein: CASSPKAGGTDTQYF; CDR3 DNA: TGTGCCAGCAGCCCTAAAGCGGGGGGCACAGATACGCAGTATTTT
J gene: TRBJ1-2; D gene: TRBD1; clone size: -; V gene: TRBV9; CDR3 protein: CASSLDRGYYGYTF; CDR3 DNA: TGTGCCAGCAGCTTGGACAGGGGGTACTATGGCTACACCTTC
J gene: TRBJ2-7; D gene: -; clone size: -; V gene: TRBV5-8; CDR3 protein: CASSTGQRSRYF; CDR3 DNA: TGTGCCAGCAGCACCGGACAGCGATCCCGATACTTC
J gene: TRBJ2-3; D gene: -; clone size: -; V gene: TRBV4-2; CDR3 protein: CASSQSHGADTQYF; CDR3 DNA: TGTGCCAGCAGCCAATCCCACGGAGCAGATACGCAGTATTTT
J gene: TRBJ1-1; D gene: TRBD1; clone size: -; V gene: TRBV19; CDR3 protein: CASSIPGQGQTEAFF; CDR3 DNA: TGTGCCAGTAGTATCCCGGGACAGGGACAGACTGAAGCTTTCTTT
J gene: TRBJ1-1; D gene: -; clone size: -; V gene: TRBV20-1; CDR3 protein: CSARIQLEAFF; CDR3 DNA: TGCAGTGCTAGAATCCAACTTGAAGCTTTCTTT
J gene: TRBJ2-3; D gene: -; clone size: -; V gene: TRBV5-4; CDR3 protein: CASSLVQALTDTQYF; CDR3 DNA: TGTGCCAGCAGCTTAGTGCAGGCGCTCACAGATACGCAGTATTTT
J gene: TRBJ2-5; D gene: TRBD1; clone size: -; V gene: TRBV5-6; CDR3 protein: CASSPPGRQGGETQYF; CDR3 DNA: TGTGCCAGCAGCCCCCCGGGTCGACAGGGCGGGGAGACCCAGTACTTC
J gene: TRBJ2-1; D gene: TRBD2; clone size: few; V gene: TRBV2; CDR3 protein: CASSVGLAHNEQFF; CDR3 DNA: TGTGCCAGCAGTGTAGGACTAGCCCACAATGAGCAGTTCTTC
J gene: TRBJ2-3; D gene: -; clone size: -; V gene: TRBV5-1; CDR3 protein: CASSLTGPSTDTQYF; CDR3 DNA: TGCGCCAGCAGCCTGACAGGCCCTAGCACAGATACGCAGTATTTT
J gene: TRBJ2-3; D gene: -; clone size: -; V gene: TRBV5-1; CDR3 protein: CASSLGQAGTDTQYF; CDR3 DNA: TGCGCCAGCAGCTTGGGACAGGCCGGCACAGATACGCAGTATTTT
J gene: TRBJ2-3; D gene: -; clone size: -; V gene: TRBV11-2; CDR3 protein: CASSLGSSIRRTDTQYF; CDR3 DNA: TGTGCCAGCAGCTTAGGGTCGTCAATTAGGCGGACAGATACGCAGTATTTT
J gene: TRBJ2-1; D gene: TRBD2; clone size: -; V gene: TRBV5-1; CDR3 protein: CASSLALAGGNEQFF; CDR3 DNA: TGCGCCAGCAGCTTGGCACTAGCGGGGGGTAATGAGCAGTTCTTC
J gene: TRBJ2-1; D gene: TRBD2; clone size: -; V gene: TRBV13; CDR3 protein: CASSSHPAGGRDNEQFF; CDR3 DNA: TGTGCCAGCAGCTCCCACCCAGCGGGGGGGCGGGACAATGAGCAGTTCTTC
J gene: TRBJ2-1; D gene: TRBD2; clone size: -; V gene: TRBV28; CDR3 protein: CASSPSGIGYNEQFF; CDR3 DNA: TGTGCCAGCAGTCCTAGCGGGATTGGGTACAATGAGCAGTTCTTC
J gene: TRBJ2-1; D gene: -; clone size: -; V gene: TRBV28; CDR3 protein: CASSQKGISYNEQFF; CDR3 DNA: TGTGCCAGCAGCCAGAAGGGGATTTCCTACAATGAGCAGTTCTTC
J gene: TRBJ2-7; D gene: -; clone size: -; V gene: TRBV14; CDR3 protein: CASSQRGRNEQYF; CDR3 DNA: TGTGCCAGCAGCCAAAGGGGCCGGAACGAGCAGTACTTC
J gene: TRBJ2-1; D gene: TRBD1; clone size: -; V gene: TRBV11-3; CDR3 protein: CASSLGGQGAYNEQFF; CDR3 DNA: TGTGCCAGCAGCTTAGGAGGGCAGGGGGCTTACAATGAGCAGTTCTTC
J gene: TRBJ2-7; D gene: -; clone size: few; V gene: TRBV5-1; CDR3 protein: CASSLDHYEQYF; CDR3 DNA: TGCGCCAGCAGCTTGGATCACTACGAGCAGTACTTC
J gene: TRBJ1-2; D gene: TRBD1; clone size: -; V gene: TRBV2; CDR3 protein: CASSPSTGGGYGYTF; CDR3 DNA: TGTGCCAGCAGCCCTAGTACAGGGGGCGGCTATGGCTACACCTTC
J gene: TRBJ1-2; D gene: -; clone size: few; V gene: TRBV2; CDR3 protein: CASSGITGPQLGNYGYTF; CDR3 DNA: TGTGCCAGCAGTGGTATCACAGGGCCCCAACTGGGAAACTATGGCTACACCTTC
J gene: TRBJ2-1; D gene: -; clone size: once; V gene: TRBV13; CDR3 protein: CASSLKGNRVHYNEQFF; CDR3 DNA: TGTGCCAGCAGCTTAAAAGGGAACAGGGTTCACTACAATGAGCAGTTCTTC
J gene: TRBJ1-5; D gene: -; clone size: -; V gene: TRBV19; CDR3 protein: CASSAYSNRPQHF; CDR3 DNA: TGTGCCAGTAGTGCGTATAGCAATCGGCCCCAGCATTTT
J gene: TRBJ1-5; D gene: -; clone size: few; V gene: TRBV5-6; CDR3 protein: CASSFGLPEWGGGNQPQHF; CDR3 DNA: TGTGCCAGCAGCTTCGGACTCCCCGAGTGGGGCGGGGGCAATCAGCCCCAGCATTTT
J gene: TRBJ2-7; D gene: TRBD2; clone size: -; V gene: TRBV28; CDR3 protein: CASSPWTSGIHYEQYF; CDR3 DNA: TGTGCCAGCAGTCCTTGGACTAGCGGGATTCACTACGAGCAGTACTTC
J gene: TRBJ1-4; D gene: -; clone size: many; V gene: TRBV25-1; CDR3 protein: CASSATGLEKLFF; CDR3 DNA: TGTGCCAGCAGTGCCACAGGGCTGGAAAAACTGTTTTTT
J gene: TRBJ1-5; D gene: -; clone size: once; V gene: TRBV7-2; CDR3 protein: CASSLAVSRAQHF; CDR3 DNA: TGTGCCAGCAGCTTAGCAGTCTCCCGGGCCCAGCATTTT
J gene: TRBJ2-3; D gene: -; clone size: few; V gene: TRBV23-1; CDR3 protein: CASSKQGVYGTDTQYF; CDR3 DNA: TGCGCCAGCAGTAAACAGGGTGTCTATGGCACAGATACGCAGTATTTT
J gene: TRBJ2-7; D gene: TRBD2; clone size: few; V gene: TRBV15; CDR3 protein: CATSLAGGRYEQYF; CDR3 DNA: TGTGCCACCAGCTTAGCGGGAGGGAGGTACGAGCAGTACTTC
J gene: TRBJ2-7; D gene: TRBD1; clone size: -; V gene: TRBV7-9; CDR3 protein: CASSPQTGVVGPRYF; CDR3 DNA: TGTGCCAGCAGCCCCCAGACAGGGGTCGTCGGACCAAGGTACTTC